A selection of T cell receptor beta chains follows, all from one sample in a study of CXCR3-negative and CXCR3-positive naive CD8 T cells. TCRdb reprocessed the 5' RACE reads, with one entry per CDR3 protein and no DNA. Its clone listing holds 110,000 or so distinct CDR3 sequences. The sample taken for sequencing was naive CXCR3+ CD8+ T cells from blood. Receptors originate from a human donor in good health. Some clones in this sample may be carry-over from other donors' samples. Both conserved end residues are part of each CDR3.

v_call	j_call	cdr3_aa
TRBV19	TRBJ2-1	CASARDWDNEQFF
TRBV11-2	TRBJ2-1	CASSLGQGGDEQFF
TRBV7-6	TRBJ2-7	CASSLGQAAGEQYF
TRBV7-4	TRBJ2-1	CASSRWCVPPYNEQFF
TRBV12-3/TRBV12-4	TRBJ2-1	CASNRDYRVGNEQFF
TRBV28	TRBJ2-7	CASSYPGALTYEQYF
TRBV13	TRBJ1-1	CASSSPGVWGTEAFF
TRBV5-1	TRBJ2-7	CASQPTRGSSYEQYF
TRBV2	TRBJ2-3	CASSLTGAAGDTQYF
TRBV7-9	TRBJ2-5	CASSRAPGGREAQYF
TRBV7-9	TRBJ2-1	CASSGVNSDEQLF
TRBV7-3	TRBJ2-3	CASSLFGADTDTQYF
TRBV11-2	TRBJ2-3	CASTPQLGAPDTQYF
TRBV7-9	TRBJ1-1	CASSTSRQVFGFGEAFF
TRBV28	TRBJ2-7	CASSWDSGGTRAYEQYF
TRBV4-1	TRBJ1-4	CASSSRAGIREKLFF
TRBV11-2	TRBJ1-1	CASSLDPWGLAEAFF
TRBV20-1	TRBJ2-3	CSARDLGLSGTQYF
TRBV3-1	TRBJ2-1	CASTTRDRADDEQFF
TRBV9	TRBJ1-2	CASSVGPGPAAYGYTF
TRBV5-6	TRBJ2-3	CASSLRGSLLRTDTQYF
TRBV20-1	TRBJ2-7	CSARDTDTGEQYF
TRBV28	TRBJ2-7	CASSLAENTAYEQYF
TRBV7-2	TRBJ1-5	CASSLVGLQGNQPQHF
TRBV7-9	TRBJ1-3	CASSSGPEQGNTIYF
TRBV20-1	TRBJ2-1	CSASVTVRARGYNEQFF
TRBV7-9	TRBJ1-1	CASSLYLTEAFF
TRBV28	TRBJ2-7	CASSSGIIGEQYF
TRBV13	TRBJ2-5	CASSRLAGWETQYF
TRBV28	TRBJ1-2	CASSSKTGTGSLYGYTF
TRBV12-3/TRBV12-4	TRBJ1-2	CASSSGTGGVDYGYTF
TRBV29-1	TRBJ1-4	CSVVVGSKSNEKLFF
TRBV29-1	TRBJ2-1	CSVEDRGLAGENYF
TRBV7-8	TRBJ2-7	CASSFLNRDPAYEQYF